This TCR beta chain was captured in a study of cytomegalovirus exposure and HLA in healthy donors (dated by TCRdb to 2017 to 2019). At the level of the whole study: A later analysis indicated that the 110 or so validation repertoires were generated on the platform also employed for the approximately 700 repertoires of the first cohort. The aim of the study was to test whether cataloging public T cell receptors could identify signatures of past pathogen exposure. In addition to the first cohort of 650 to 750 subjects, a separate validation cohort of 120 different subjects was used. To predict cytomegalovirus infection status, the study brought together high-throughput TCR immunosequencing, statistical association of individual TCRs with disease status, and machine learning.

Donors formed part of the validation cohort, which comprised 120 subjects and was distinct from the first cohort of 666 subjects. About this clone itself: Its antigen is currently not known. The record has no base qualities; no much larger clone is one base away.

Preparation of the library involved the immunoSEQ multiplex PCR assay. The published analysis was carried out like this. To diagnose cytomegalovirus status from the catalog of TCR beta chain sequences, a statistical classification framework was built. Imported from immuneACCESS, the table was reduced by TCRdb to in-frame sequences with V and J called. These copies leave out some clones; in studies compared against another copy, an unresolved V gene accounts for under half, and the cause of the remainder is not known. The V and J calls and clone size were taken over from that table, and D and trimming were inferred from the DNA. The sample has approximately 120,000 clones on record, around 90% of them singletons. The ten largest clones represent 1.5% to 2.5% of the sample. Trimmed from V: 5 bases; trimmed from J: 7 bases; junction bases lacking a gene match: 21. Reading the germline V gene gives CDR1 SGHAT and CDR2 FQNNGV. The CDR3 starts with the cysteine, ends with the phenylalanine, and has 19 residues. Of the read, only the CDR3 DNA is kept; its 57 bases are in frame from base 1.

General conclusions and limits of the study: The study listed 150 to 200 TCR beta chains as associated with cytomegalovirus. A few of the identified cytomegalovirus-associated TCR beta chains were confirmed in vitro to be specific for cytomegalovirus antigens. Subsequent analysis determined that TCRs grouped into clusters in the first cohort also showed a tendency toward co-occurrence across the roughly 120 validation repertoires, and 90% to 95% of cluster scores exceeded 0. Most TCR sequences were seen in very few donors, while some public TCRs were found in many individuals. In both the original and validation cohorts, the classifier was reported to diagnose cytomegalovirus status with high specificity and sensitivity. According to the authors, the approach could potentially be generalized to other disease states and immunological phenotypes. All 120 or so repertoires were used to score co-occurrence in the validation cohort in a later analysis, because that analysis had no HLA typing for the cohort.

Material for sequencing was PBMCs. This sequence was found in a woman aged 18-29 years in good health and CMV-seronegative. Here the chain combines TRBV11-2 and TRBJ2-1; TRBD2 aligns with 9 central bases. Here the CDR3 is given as CASSPFAGRAGGPLNEQFF. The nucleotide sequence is TGTGCCAGCAGCCCCTTCGCGGGTCGGGCGGGAGGGCCCCTAAATGAGCAGTTCTTC.